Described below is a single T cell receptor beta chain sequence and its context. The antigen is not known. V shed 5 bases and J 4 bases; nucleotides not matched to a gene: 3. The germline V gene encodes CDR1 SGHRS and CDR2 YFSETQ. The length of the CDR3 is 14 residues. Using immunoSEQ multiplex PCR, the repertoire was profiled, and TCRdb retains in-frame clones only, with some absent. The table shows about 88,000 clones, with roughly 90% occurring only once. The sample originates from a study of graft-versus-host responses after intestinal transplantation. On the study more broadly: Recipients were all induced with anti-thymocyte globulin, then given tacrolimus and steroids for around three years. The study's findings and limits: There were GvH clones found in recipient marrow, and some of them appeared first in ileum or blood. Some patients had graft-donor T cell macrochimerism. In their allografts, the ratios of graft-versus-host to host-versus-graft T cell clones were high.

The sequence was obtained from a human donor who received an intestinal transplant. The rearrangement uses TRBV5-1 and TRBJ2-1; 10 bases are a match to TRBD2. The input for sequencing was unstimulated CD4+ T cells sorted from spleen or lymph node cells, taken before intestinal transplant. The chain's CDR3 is CASRAGGPYNEQFF. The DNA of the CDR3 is TGCGCCAGCAGAGCGGGGGGGCCTTACAATGAGCAGTTCTTC.